This TCR beta chain originates from a study of blood T cell repertoires in COVID-19. On the study more broadly: Sites in the United States, Italy and Spain provided acute and convalescent COVID-19 samples.

The table came from immunoSEQ multiplex PCR; TCRdb's copy has only in-frame clones and leaves some out. There are 250,000 to 350,000 clones in the sample; around 87% occur only once, and around 8% lies in the top ten. Germline CDR1 and CDR2: LGHDT and YNNKEL (reference sequence). V shed 4 bases, J shed 6 bases, and the junction held 10 bases outside the gene matches. The CDR3 spans 15 residues. This clonotype was sampled from a woman between 45 and 65 years old who had recovered from COVID-19. Specimen: peripheral blood. The chain carries TRBV3-1 (or the pseudogene TRBV3-2) and TRBJ1-2; TRBD1 matches 8 bases. CDR3 in amino acids: CASSRPGQGEDGYTF. CDR3 in DNA: TGTGCCAGCAGCCGACCCGGACAGGGAGAGGATGGCTACACCTTC.